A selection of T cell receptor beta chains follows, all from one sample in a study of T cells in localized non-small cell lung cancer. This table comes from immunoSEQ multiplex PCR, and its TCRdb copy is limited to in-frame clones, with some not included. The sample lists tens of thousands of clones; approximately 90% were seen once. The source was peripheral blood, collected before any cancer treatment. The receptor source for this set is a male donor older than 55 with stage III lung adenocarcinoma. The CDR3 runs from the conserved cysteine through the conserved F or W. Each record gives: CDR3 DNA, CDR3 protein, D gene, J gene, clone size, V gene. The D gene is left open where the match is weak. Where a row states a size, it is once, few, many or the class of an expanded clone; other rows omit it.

CDR3nt: TGTGCCAGCAGTTTAAGCCCGGACAGGGGTATAGAAGGGAGAGCAAACAATGAGCAGTTCTTC
CDR3aa: CASSLSPDRGIEGRANNEQFF
d_gene: TRBD1
j_gene: TRBJ2-1
abundance: few
v_gene: TRBV27

CDR3nt: TGCGCCAGCAGCACAGACCGGCCAGGTCGGGCTTTCTTT
CDR3aa: CASSTDRPGRAFF
d_gene: .
j_gene: TRBJ1-1
abundance: .
v_gene: TRBV5-1

CDR3nt: TGTGCCAGCAGCCAATATCCGGGACTTTCCTACGAGCAGTACTTC
CDR3aa: CASSQYPGLSYEQYF
d_gene: .
j_gene: TRBJ2-7
abundance: .
v_gene: TRBV14

CDR3nt: TGTGCCAGCAGCTTACAGACTAACTATGGCTACACCTTC
CDR3aa: CASSLQTNYGYTF
d_gene: .
j_gene: TRBJ1-2
abundance: .
v_gene: TRBV7-9

CDR3nt: TGTGCCAGCTCCCGGGACAGGTTTCGCGGCTACACCTTC
CDR3aa: CASSRDRFRGYTF
d_gene: TRBD1
j_gene: TRBJ1-2
abundance: .
v_gene: TRBV18

CDR3nt: TGTGCCAGCAGCCCGGGGAGGGGGGCAGGAACAGGGACGCAGTATTTT
CDR3aa: CASSPGRGAGTGTQYF
d_gene: .
j_gene: TRBJ2-3
abundance: .
v_gene: TRBV9

CDR3nt: TGTGCCAGCAGCGGACAGGGGGCCGGGATGAACACTGAAGCTTTCTTT
CDR3aa: CASSGQGAGMNTEAFF
d_gene: TRBD1
j_gene: TRBJ1-1
abundance: once
v_gene: TRBV9

CDR3nt: TGTGCCAGCAGTGAGAAGACAGTTAACTATGGCTACACCTTC
CDR3aa: CASSEKTVNYGYTF
d_gene: .
j_gene: TRBJ1-2
abundance: .
v_gene: TRBV2

CDR3nt: TGTGCCAGCAGTTTCCTTCCCCTAGCGGGATCTGGCAATGAGCAGTTCTTC
CDR3aa: CASSFLPLAGSGNEQFF
d_gene: TRBD2
j_gene: TRBJ2-1
abundance: .
v_gene: TRBV27

CDR3nt: TGTGCCAGCAGCTTAGGGACAAACTTCCTCTCCTACGAGCAGTACTTC
CDR3aa: CASSLGTNFLSYEQYF
d_gene: .
j_gene: TRBJ2-7
abundance: .
v_gene: TRBV7-9

CDR3nt: TGTGCCAGCAGTCGGTTCTCTGGGGCCAACGTCCTGACTTTC
CDR3aa: CASSRFSGANVLTF
d_gene: .
j_gene: TRBJ2-6
abundance: .
v_gene: TRBV6-5

CDR3nt: TGTGCCAGCAGCCACCGGGACAGGGGTGGAGAGCAGTACTTC
CDR3aa: CASSHRDRGGEQYF
d_gene: TRBD1
j_gene: TRBJ2-7
abundance: .
v_gene: TRBV27

CDR3nt: TGCGCCAGCAGCTTGGGTGACGGAATTGAAGCTTTCTTT
CDR3aa: CASSLGDGIEAFF
d_gene: .
j_gene: TRBJ1-1
abundance: .
v_gene: TRBV5-1

CDR3nt: TGTGCCAGCAGCTTGTCGGGACATTCCTACGAGCAGTACTTC
CDR3aa: CASSLSGHSYEQYF
d_gene: .
j_gene: TRBJ2-7
abundance: few
v_gene: TRBV5-5

CDR3nt: TGTGCCAGCAGCGTAGGACGGGGCACAGGCGATCAGCCCCAGCATTTT
CDR3aa: CASSVGRGTGDQPQHF
d_gene: .
j_gene: TRBJ1-5
abundance: .
v_gene: TRBV9

CDR3nt: TGTGCCAGCAGTGACTCGAGGGGGACAAGGCAGTACTTC
CDR3aa: CASSDSRGTRQYF
d_gene: .
j_gene: TRBJ2-7
abundance: .
v_gene: TRBV6-4

CDR3nt: TGCGCCAGCAGCTTGGCGGGTTCCTACGAGCAGTACTTC
CDR3aa: CASSLAGSYEQYF
d_gene: .
j_gene: TRBJ2-7
abundance: .
v_gene: TRBV5-1

CDR3nt: TGTGCCAGCAGAGGGACTTACACTGAAGCTTTCTTT
CDR3aa: CASRGTYTEAFF
d_gene: .
j_gene: TRBJ1-1
abundance: .
v_gene: TRBV11-3

CDR3nt: TGTGCCAGCAGCCCCTTTGGCAATCAGCCCCAGCATTTT
CDR3aa: CASSPFGNQPQHF
d_gene: .
j_gene: TRBJ1-5
abundance: .
v_gene: TRBV7-2

CDR3nt: TGTGCCAGCAGCTTAGAAATGTCCAGGACCAATCAGCCCCAGCATTTT
CDR3aa: CASSLEMSRTNQPQHF
d_gene: .
j_gene: TRBJ1-5
abundance: .
v_gene: TRBV11-2

CDR3nt: TGTGCCAGCAGTGTCCCCCTAGCGGAGACCCAGTACTTC
CDR3aa: CASSVPLAETQYF
d_gene: .
j_gene: TRBJ2-5
abundance: .
v_gene: TRBV6-1

CDR3nt: TGTGCCAGCAGCTCCAGGACGGGCCTTGGGGTTGGCTACACCTTC
CDR3aa: CASSSRTGLGVGYTF
d_gene: .
j_gene: TRBJ1-2
abundance: .
v_gene: TRBV9

CDR3nt: TGTGCCAGCAGCTTGGCCGACAGGCCAGGTACTGAAGCTTTCTTT
CDR3aa: CASSLADRPGTEAFF
d_gene: .
j_gene: TRBJ1-1
abundance: .
v_gene: TRBV7-3

CDR3nt: TGTGCCAGTAGTATACTAGCGGGGGAATTTTACAATGAGCAGTTCTTC
CDR3aa: CASSILAGEFYNEQFF
d_gene: TRBD2
j_gene: TRBJ2-1
abundance: .
v_gene: TRBV19

CDR3nt: TGTGCCACCAGCAGAGCAGCGGGAGCGCTCAATGAGCAGTTCTTC
CDR3aa: CATSRAAGALNEQFF
d_gene: TRBD2
j_gene: TRBJ2-1
abundance: .
v_gene: TRBV15

CDR3nt: TGTGCCAGCAGCCACCCCACGGGGGCCGGGATCAATCAGCCCCAGCATTTT
CDR3aa: CASSHPTGAGINQPQHF
d_gene: .
j_gene: TRBJ1-5
abundance: few
v_gene: TRBV28

CDR3nt: TGTGCCAGCACAGGGGCGGGCTATCAGCCTTTCTTT
CDR3aa: CASTGAGYQPFF
d_gene: .
j_gene: TRBJ1-1
abundance: .
v_gene: TRBV6-1

CDR3nt: TGTGCCAGCAGCTGGGGGGCTAGTAGCAATCAGCCCCAGCATTTT
CDR3aa: CASSWGASSNQPQHF
d_gene: .
j_gene: TRBJ1-5
abundance: .
v_gene: TRBV5-5

CDR3nt: TGTGCCAGCAGCTTGGCGGGACAGGGGGCGAGGGAGCAGTACTTC
CDR3aa: CASSLAGQGAREQYF
d_gene: TRBD1
j_gene: TRBJ2-7
abundance: .
v_gene: TRBV5-4

CDR3nt: TGTGCCAGCAGCTTAACGGGACAGGGCTCCTACAATGAGCAGTTCTTC
CDR3aa: CASSLTGQGSYNEQFF
d_gene: TRBD1
j_gene: TRBJ2-1
abundance: .
v_gene: TRBV7-8

CDR3nt: TGTGCCAGCAGCTTACTAGCGGGTCCCGACAATGAGCAGTTCTTC
CDR3aa: CASSLLAGPDNEQFF
d_gene: TRBD2
j_gene: TRBJ2-1
abundance: .
v_gene: TRBV11-3

CDR3nt: TGCGCCAGCAGCTTGGCCGTGAACACTGAAGCTTTCTTT
CDR3aa: CASSLAVNTEAFF
d_gene: .
j_gene: TRBJ1-1
abundance: .
v_gene: TRBV5-1

CDR3nt: TGTGCCAGCAGCCAAGGGGTCCCTTGGAGCTCACCCCTCCACTTT
CDR3aa: CASSQGVPWSSPLHF
d_gene: .
j_gene: TRBJ1-6
abundance: .
v_gene: TRBV4-2

CDR3nt: TGTGCCCTCCGACAGGCTGGCGGGGAGCTGTTTTTT
CDR3aa: CALRQAGGELFF
d_gene: .
j_gene: TRBJ2-2
abundance: .
v_gene: TRBV7-7

CDR3nt: TGTGCCAGCAGCTCACAGAGGAACACTGAAGCTTTCTTT
CDR3aa: CASSSQRNTEAFF
d_gene: .
j_gene: TRBJ1-1
abundance: .
v_gene: TRBV7-2

CDR3nt: TGTGCCAGCAGCTTAGCGCTTGGCGGGGAGCTGTTTTTT
CDR3aa: CASSLALGGELFF
d_gene: .
j_gene: TRBJ2-2
abundance: once
v_gene: TRBV7-9

CDR3nt: TGTGCCAGCAGCTTGGCTAGCGGGGGGAACACCGGGGAGCTGTTTTTT
CDR3aa: CASSLASGGNTGELFF
d_gene: TRBD2
j_gene: TRBJ2-2
abundance: .
v_gene: TRBV5-4

CDR3nt: TGTGCCAGTAGTGTGACAGGGTCGGACACTGAAGCTTTCTTT
CDR3aa: CASSVTGSDTEAFF
d_gene: TRBD1
j_gene: TRBJ1-1
abundance: .
v_gene: TRBV19

CDR3nt: TGTGCCAGCAGTCTCACTAGCGGGTCTTCCAATGAGCAGTTCTTC
CDR3aa: CASSLTSGSSNEQFF
d_gene: TRBD2
j_gene: TRBJ2-1
abundance: .
v_gene: TRBV6-1

CDR3nt: TGTGCCAGCAGCCAAGAGAATAGCGGTATTACTGAAGCTTTCTTT
CDR3aa: CASSQENSGITEAFF
d_gene: .
j_gene: TRBJ1-1
abundance: .
v_gene: TRBV4-2

CDR3nt: TGTGCCATCAGCCCCGGACAGGGGCGGTCCAAAAACATTCAGTACTTC
CDR3aa: CAISPGQGRSKNIQYF
d_gene: TRBD1
j_gene: TRBJ2-4
abundance: .
v_gene: TRBV10-3

CDR3nt: TGTGCCAGTAGTATATCCGGGGGATCTGGCTACACCTTC
CDR3aa: CASSISGGSGYTF
d_gene: .
j_gene: TRBJ1-2
abundance: .
v_gene: TRBV19

CDR3nt: TGCGCCAGCAGTCTTAGCCCCCCAGCTACAGGGAGAGTCTACGAGCAGTACTTC
CDR3aa: CASSLSPPATGRVYEQYF
d_gene: .
j_gene: TRBJ2-7
abundance: .
v_gene: TRBV23-1

CDR3nt: TGCAGCGTTGGGGTGGGGGGCTACAATGAGCAGTTCTTC
CDR3aa: CSVGVGGYNEQFF
d_gene: .
j_gene: TRBJ2-1
abundance: few
v_gene: TRBV29-1

CDR3nt: TGTGCCAGCAGGCCGGGAGGACTACAAGATACGCAGTATTTT
CDR3aa: CASRPGGLQDTQYF
d_gene: TRBD2
j_gene: TRBJ2-3
abundance: once
v_gene: TRBV7-2

CDR3nt: TGTGCCAGCAGCTTGGACAGGGCAATCTCGAATGGCTACACCTTC
CDR3aa: CASSLDRAISNGYTF
d_gene: .
j_gene: TRBJ1-2
abundance: .
v_gene: TRBV5-4

CDR3nt: TGTGCCAGCAGTTACACGGGGACAAGGGACACTGAAGCTTTCTTT
CDR3aa: CASSYTGTRDTEAFF
d_gene: .
j_gene: TRBJ1-1
abundance: .
v_gene: TRBV6-5

CDR3nt: TGTGCCAGCAGCCGCTCCGGGACAGGGGGGAATCAGCCCCAGCATTTT
CDR3aa: CASSRSGTGGNQPQHF
d_gene: TRBD1
j_gene: TRBJ1-5
abundance: .
v_gene: TRBV7-9

CDR3nt: TGTGCCAGCAGCCCCCTACTTCAAGGGGGAAGCACCGGGGAGCTGTTTTTT
CDR3aa: CASSPLLQGGSTGELFF
d_gene: .
j_gene: TRBJ2-2
abundance: .
v_gene: TRBV2

CDR3nt: TGTGCCAGCAGCTTAGCTGGGGGGGAACTACCGTCGACCACCTTC
CDR3aa: CASSLAGGELPSTTF
d_gene: .
j_gene: TRBJ1-2
abundance: .
v_gene: TRBV7-9

CDR3nt: TGTGCCAGCTCACCAAGGCCAGGGCTCTATGGCTACACCTTC
CDR3aa: CASSPRPGLYGYTF
d_gene: .
j_gene: TRBJ1-2
abundance: .
v_gene: TRBV18

CDR3nt: TGTGCCAGCAGCTTAGGCCAGAGCTCCTACAATGAGCAGTTCTTC
CDR3aa: CASSLGQSSYNEQFF
d_gene: .
j_gene: TRBJ2-1
abundance: .
v_gene: TRBV5-4

CDR3nt: TGTGCCAACGTACGGGGCGGTGGTACTGAAGCTTTCTTT
CDR3aa: CANVRGGGTEAFF
d_gene: .
j_gene: TRBJ1-1
abundance: .
v_gene: TRBV7-8

CDR3nt: TGTGCCAGCAGCCAGTTTCGAAGCACAGATACGCAGTATTTT
CDR3aa: CASSQFRSTDTQYF
d_gene: .
j_gene: TRBJ2-3
abundance: .
v_gene: TRBV11-3

CDR3nt: TGTGCCAGCAGTTCTGAGGGGACCCAGTACTTC
CDR3aa: CASSSEGTQYF
d_gene: .
j_gene: TRBJ2-5
abundance: .
v_gene: TRBV7-6

CDR3nt: TGTGCCAGCGGGCCAGGCGGAAACACCATATATTTT
CDR3aa: CASGPGGNTIYF
d_gene: .
j_gene: TRBJ1-3
abundance: .
v_gene: TRBV9

CDR3nt: TGCGCCAGCAGCCCCAGTGGTAGGGGGCGAAGGAACACTGAAGCTTTCTTT
CDR3aa: CASSPSGRGRRNTEAFF
d_gene: TRBD1
j_gene: TRBJ1-1
abundance: once
v_gene: TRBV5-1

CDR3nt: TGCGCCAGCAAAAGCGGGCGGACCGGGGAGCTGTTTTTT
CDR3aa: CASKSGRTGELFF
d_gene: .
j_gene: TRBJ2-2
abundance: .
v_gene: TRBV23-1

CDR3nt: TGTGCCAGCAGCCGGGGACAGGGCTATGGCTACACCTTC
CDR3aa: CASSRGQGYGYTF
d_gene: TRBD1
j_gene: TRBJ1-2
abundance: once
v_gene: TRBV7-2

CDR3nt: TGTGCCAGCAGCTTAGATCCGGACTATGGCTACACCTTC
CDR3aa: CASSLDPDYGYTF
d_gene: .
j_gene: TRBJ1-2
abundance: .
v_gene: TRBV11-2